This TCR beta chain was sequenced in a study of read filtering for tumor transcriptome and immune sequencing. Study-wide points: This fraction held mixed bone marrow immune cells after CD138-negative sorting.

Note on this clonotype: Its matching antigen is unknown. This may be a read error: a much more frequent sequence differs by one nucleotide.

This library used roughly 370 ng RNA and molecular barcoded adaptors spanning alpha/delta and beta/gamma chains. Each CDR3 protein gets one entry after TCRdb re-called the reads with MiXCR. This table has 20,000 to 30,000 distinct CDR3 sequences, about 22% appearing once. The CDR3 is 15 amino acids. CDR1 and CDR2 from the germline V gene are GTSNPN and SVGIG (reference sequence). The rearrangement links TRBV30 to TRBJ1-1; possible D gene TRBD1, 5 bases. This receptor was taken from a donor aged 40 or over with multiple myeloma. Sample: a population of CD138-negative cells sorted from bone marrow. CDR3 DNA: TGTGCCTGGGATAGGGGCCTCGGTATGAACACTGAAGCTCTCTTT. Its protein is CAWDRGLGMNTEALF. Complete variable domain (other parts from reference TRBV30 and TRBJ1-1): SQTIHQWPATLVQPVGSPLSLECTVEGTSNPNLYWYRQAAGRGLQLLFYSVGIGQISSEVPQNLSASRPQDRQFILSSKKLLLSDSGFYLCAWDRGLGMNTEALFGQGTRLTVV.